This TCR beta chain came from a study of monozygotic twins with inflammatory bowel disease. The V gene's germline CDR1 is GTSNPN and CDR2 SVGIG (reference sequence). The CDR3 spans 13 residues. A total RNA quantity of 3500 ng went into each TCR library. PCR of TCRalpha and TCRbeta cDNA was nested, with two rounds of around 16 and 10 cycles. TCRdb reprocessed the 5' RACE reads, with one entry per CDR3 protein and no DNA. The ten most abundant clones cover roughly 1.2% of a sample with some 150,000 distinct CDR3 sequences. The clonotype originates from a human donor with ulcerative colitis or Crohn's disease, or a healthy co-twin of an affected twin (not recorded which). The V and J genes are TRBV30 and TRBJ1-2; TCRdb picks TRBD1, but there is no DNA to check that call. Sample: blood. The CDR3 region is CAWSEGQGYGYTF.